The 9 T cell receptor beta chains below all came from one sample that was sequenced in a study of blood T cell repertoires in COVID-19. Libraries were prepared by immunoSEQ multiplex PCR; TCRdb keeps only in-frame clonotypes and omits some of them. The sample consists of 45,000 to 65,000 clones, over 75% of them appearing once. The sample consisted of peripheral blood. All receptors derive from a man aged 80 or over in a cohort sampled during active COVID-19.

The genes are TRBV7-8 and TRBJ1-5; TRBD1 is a possible D gene (6 bases). Germline CDR1 reads SGHVS; CDR2 reads FQNEAQ. The CDR3 sequence is 16 residues long. The V gene lost 1 base and the J gene lost 0 bases, with 10 bases spanning the gap. The CDR3 reads CASSLVTGYSNQPQHF. The CDR3 DNA sequence: TGTGCCAGCAGCTTAGTAACAGGGTATAGCAATCAGCCCCAGCATTTT.

The chain recombines TRBV9 with TRBJ1-3; 8 positions match TRBD1. This CDR3 region has 13 residues. From germline, CDR1 is SGDLS and CDR2 YYNGEE. The V and J ends lost 2 bases and 7 bases, in that order; junction bases with no gene match: 2. The CDR3 protein is CASSVNRGNTIYF. In nucleotides, the CDR3 is TGTGCCAGCAGCGTGAACAGGGGGAACACCATATATTTT.

The chain recombines TRBV6-5 with TRBJ1-2, with D possibly matching TRBD1 (6 bases). Per the germline V gene, CDR1 is MNHEY and CDR2 is SVGAGI. The CDR3 covers 14 residues. V dropped 5 bases and J dropped 1 base, with 11 bases sitting between them. The CDR3 loop reads CASSLGGGNYGYTF. The CDR3 region has the DNA TGTGCCAGCAGTCTAGGGGGGGGTAACTATGGCTACACCTTC.

This clone was seen only a few times. J is TRBJ2-2 and V is TRBV5-6, with TRBD2 as a possible D gene (5 bases). The CDR3 consists of 14 residues. V lost 4 bases to trimming and J lost 3 bases, with 10 bases between them. The germline V gene has CDR1 SGHDT and CDR2 YYEEEE. CDR3 DNA: TGTGCCAGCAGCGTCGGGGTTCACACCGGGGAGCTGTTTTTT. Protein: CASSVGVHTGELFF. The variable domain in full, completed from reference TRBV5-6 and TRBJ2-2, reads DAGVTQSPTHLIKTRGQQVTLRCSPKSGHDTVSWYQQALGQGPQFIFQYYEEEERQRGNFPDRFSGHQFPNYSSELNVNALLLGDSALYLCASSVGVHTGELFFGEGSRLTVL.

CDR3 sequence (DNA): TGTGCCAGCAGCTTAGGGCAGGGTCAGCCCCAGCATTTT. This translates into CASSLGQGQPQHF. This chain joins TRBV7-2 and TRBJ1-5; the D gene is possibly TRBD1 (5 bases). V gave up 1 base and J gave up 6 bases, with 7 bases separating them. The CDR3 consists of 13 residues. CDR1 and CDR2 (germline): SGHTA, FQGNSA. Together with reference TRBV7-2 and TRBJ1-5, the CDR3 gives the full variable domain: GAGVSQSPSNKVTEKGKDVELRCDPISGHTALYWYRQSLGQGLEFLIYFQGNSAPDKSGLPSDRFSAERTGGSVSTLTIQRTQQEDSAVYLCASSLGQGQPQHFGDGTRLSIL.

V and J are TRBV5-8 and TRBJ2-7; D is unclear. Between the trimmed V and J ends, which lost 4 bases and 6 bases, there was a span of 8 bases. CDR3 length equals 11 residues. CDR1 and CDR2 (germline): SGHTS, YDEGEE. In nucleotides, the CDR3 is TGTGCCAGCAGCCGGGTGGGCGAGCAGTACTTC. Protein: CASSRVGEQYF.

This chain connects TRBV3-1 (or the pseudogene TRBV3-2) to TRBJ2-3; D is perhaps TRBD2 (6 bases). With 4 bases removed from V and 4 bases from J, the gap between germline ends came to 15 bases. The CDR3 is 15 amino acids. The germline CDR1 and CDR2 sequences are LGHDT and YNNKEL (reference sequence). The DNA for the CDR3 is TGTGCCAGCAGCCCTAGGAACGGGAGAGCAGATACGCAGTATTTT. Encoded protein: CASSPRNGRADTQYF.

This sequence joins TRBV11-2 and TRBJ2-1, with 7 bases lining up with TRBD2. CDR3 length equals 16 residues. Trimming cost V 1 base and J 2 bases; bases outside gene matches: 5. Looked up from germline, CDR1 is SGHAT and CDR2 is FQNNGV. The chain's CDR3 is CASSLGVAGTYNEQFF. The DNA of the CDR3 is TGTGCCAGCAGCTTAGGCGTAGCGGGCACCTACAATGAGCAGTTCTTC.

The genes are TRBV7-2 and TRBJ1-1; a weak D match, TRBD1 (5 bases). Germline V gene lookup returns CDR1 SGHTA and CDR2 FQGNSA. This CDR3 is 15 amino acids long. Trimming removed 4 bases at V and 4 bases at J, with 16 bases between. This chain's CDR3 is CASSSGGRQFTEAFF. The CDR3 region has the DNA TGTGCCAGCAGCTCGGGGGGAAGACAGTTCACTGAAGCTTTCTTT.